This TCR beta chain was recorded in a study of regulatory T cells in long-lasting Graves disease. CDR3-region Arm-PCR and iRepertoire HTBI primers produced the TCR beta libraries. A single record per CDR3 protein comes from TCRdb applying MiXCR to the multiplex PCR reads. The sample gives about 340,000 distinct CDR3 sequences, less than 20% of which show up once; 29% is in the top ten. Germline V gene lookup returns CDR1 WSHSY and CDR2 SAAADI. This CDR3 region has 13 residues. V lost 2 bases and J lost 4, with 9 bases in between. Time point: persistent/refractory GD, antithyroid drugs over 5 years with positive TRAb. There was RNA extracted from PBMCs, and the TCR library was made from it.

This sequence joins TRBV10-2 and TRBJ2-7; tentative D call: TRBD2 (5 bases). The sample in question was peripheral blood mononuclear cells (PBMCs), obtained when the disease was refractory, from a patient treated with antithyroid drugs. The TCR was taken from a female donor with Graves disease. This chain's CDR3 is CASSETSIYEQYF. In DNA form, the CDR3 reads TGCGCCAGCAGTGAGACTAGTATATACGAGCAGTACTTC.